Below are 14 T cell receptor beta chains sequenced from a single sample in a study of radiation and T cells in renal cell carcinoma. The data were produced by immunoSEQ multiplex PCR, yet TCRdb's version contains in-frame clones alone and is incomplete. Among about 60,000 clones, around 81% were seen once, and the ten largest hold roughly 7%. Time point meaning: blood 2 weeks post-SBRT. Treatment of the sample: 15 Gy SBRT to primary tumor, nephrectomy 4 weeks later. The sample consisted of blood, taken from a patient whose treatment included radiotherapy and nephrectomy. These receptors originate from a man between 60 and 75 years old with renal cell carcinoma.

This clone was picked up a small number of times. This chain connects TRBV5-1 to TRBJ1-5, with unresolved D. Germline values: CDR1 SGHRS, CDR2 YFSETQ. Trimming cost V 5 bases and J 1 base, with 16 bases left between them. This CDR3 comprises 16 residues. In nucleotides, the CDR3 is TGCGCCAGCAGAAGTGTAGGGAGAGGAAGCAATCAGCCCCAGCATTTT. This gives the protein CASRSVGRGSNQPQHF.

This clone was observed a few times. This chain links TRBV29-1 with TRBJ1-1; unclear D gene. The germline V and J ends were trimmed by 8 bases and 3 bases, with 13 bases remaining between them. Per the germline V gene, CDR1 is SQVTM and CDR2 is ANQGSEA. This CDR3 region has 12 residues. CDR3 amino acids: CSSTTRDTEAFF. The CDR3 nucleotides read TGCAGCTCAACAACCCGGGACACTGAAGCTTTCTTT.

The rearrangement links TRBV6-5 to TRBJ2-1, with a possible D match to TRBD2 (7 bases). This CDR3 is built from 15 residues. The V and J ends lost 0 bases and 5 bases respectively, with 11 bases between them. Per germline, CDR1 MNHEY and CDR2 SVGAGI. DNA for the CDR3: TGTGCCAGCAGTTACTCGGGGGGGCCCCACAATGAGCAGTTCTTC. Translating it yields CASSYSGGPHNEQFF.

The chain joins TRBV7-9 to TRBJ2-5; D gene uncertain. The CDR3 runs to 15 residues. Germline V gene sequence: CDR1 SEHNR, CDR2 FQNEAQ (reference sequence). V was cut by 0 bases and J by 4 bases, with 12 bases left in between. DNA for the CDR3: TGTGCCAGCAGCTTAGCTGTTCGGTCGGGAGAGACCCAGTACTTC. It specifies CASSLAVRSGETQYF.

The chain carries TRBV11-2 and TRBJ1-2; D unresolved. The CDR3 spans 14 residues. Germline V gives CDR1 SGHAT, CDR2 FQNNGV. V was clipped by 5 bases and J by 1 base, with 11 bases between them. CDR3 bases: TGTGCCAGCAGCCTTGGACGGGTTAACTATGGCTACACCTTC. Amino acid sequence: CASSLGRVNYGYTF.

The chain couples TRBV6-1 to TRBJ2-2, with D perhaps TRBD2 (6 bases). The V end was cut by 1 base, the J end by 5 bases, with 8 bases between. CDR3 length: 14 residues. CDR1 and CDR2 from the germline V gene are MNHNS and SASEGT. CDR3 in amino acids: CASSEVGTTGELFF. CDR3 nucleotide sequence: TGTGCCAGCAGTGAAGTGGGGACTACCGGGGAGCTGTTTTTT.

The CDR3 sequence: CASSTGDRGSGELFF. The CDR3 DNA reads as TGCGCCAGCAGCACGGGGGACAGGGGATCCGGGGAGCTGTTTTTT. The rearrangement uses TRBV5-1 and TRBJ2-2; 10 nucleotides agree with TRBD1. J lost 6 bases, V lost 4 bases, and 6 bases had no gene match. The CDR3 runs 15 residues. Germline CDR1 reads SGHRS; CDR2 reads YFSETQ.

The chain uses TRBV19 and TRBJ2-4, with 9 bases fitting TRBD1. J lost 9 bases, V lost 5 bases, and 8 bases had no gene match. CDR3 length: 14 amino acids. The V gene's germline CDR1 is LNHDA and CDR2 SQIVND (reference sequence). DNA of the CDR3: TGTGCCAGTAGTGTCGGACAGGGGTGGTTCATTCAGTACTTC. This sequence encodes CASSVGQGWFIQYF.

This clone was detected only a few times. V gene TRBV7-2 combines with J gene TRBJ1-2; D is unclear. Germline loops: CDR1 SGHTA, CDR2 FQGNSA. The CDR3 is made up of 15 amino acids. Trimming took off 1 base at V and 8 bases at J, with 17 bases between the two ends. CDR3 region: CASSLVSGVGEGYTF. The DNA of the CDR3 is TGTGCCAGCAGCTTAGTTTCCGGGGTCGGGGAGGGCTACACCTTC.

This sequence joins TRBV21-1 and TRBJ1-2. TRBV21-1 has pseudogene status. The CDR3 runs to 15 residues. CDR3 residues: CASSFPIRENYGYTF. The CDR3 DNA reads TGTGCCAGCAGCTTCCCCATCCGGGAAAACTATGGCTACACCTTC.

In this sample, this clone turned up once. The DNA for the CDR3 is TGTGCCAGCAGAGCCGGGGTCGGGATGAACACTGAAGCTTTCTTT. Translated: CASRAGVGMNTEAFF. V and J are TRBV6-1 and TRBJ1-1; D gene unclear. The CDR3 consists of 15 residues. V shed 6 bases and J shed 0 bases, with 14 bases lying between them. Germline CDR1 and CDR2: MNHNS and SASEGT.

The chain carries TRBV27 and TRBJ2-3; 12 nucleotides agree with TRBD2. Germline assignment: CDR1 MNHEY and CDR2 SMNVEV (reference sequence). The CDR3 extends over 14 amino acids. V shed 10 bases, J shed 6 bases, and the junction held 8 bases outside the gene matches. DNA for the CDR3: TGTGCCACCCGACTAGCGGGGGCTGTGGATACGCAGTATTTT. It is translated as CATRLAGAVDTQYF.

The chain is built from TRBV14 and TRBJ2-1; TRBD1 might be the D (5 bases). CDR3 length: 14 residues. Germline V gene lookup returns CDR1 SGHDN and CDR2 FVKESK. V was cut by 0 bases and J by 6 bases, with 9 bases left in between. CDR3: CASSQDGALNEQFF. The CDR3 bases are TGTGCCAGCAGCCAAGATGGGGCACTCAATGAGCAGTTCTTC.

J is TRBJ1-3 and V is TRBV5-4; a weak D match, TRBD1 (6 bases). V was trimmed by 4 bases and J by 2 bases, leaving 16 bases between them. Germline CDR1 reads SGHNT; CDR2 reads YYREEE (reference sequence). The CDR3 has 16 residues. The DNA for the CDR3 is TGTGCCAGCAGCCCAGGGACGAGGACAGCTGGAAACACCATATATTTT. Translation: CASSPGTRTAGNTIYF.